The clone carrying this TCR beta chain was seen once. Trimming removed 5 bases from V and 0 bases from J, with 10 bases in between. Germline assignment: CDR1 MNHEY and CDR2 SVGAGI. This CDR3 spans 14 amino acids. In the authors' workflow: Amplifying reference gene primers gave estimates of nucleated cell counts. Method: immunoSEQ multiplex PCR; TCRdb's copy keeps in-frame clones and lacks some. The DNA gave D and trimming, while V, J and clone size come from that table. The data hold some 210,000 clones, with approximately 90% observed a single time. The sample comes from a study of blood T cell repertoires in COVID-19. Study context: T cells, B-cell-depleted T cells, or PBMCs supplied cDNA or gDNA.

This receptor was taken from a woman aged 40 to 50 with acute or convalescent COVID-19. The chain links TRBV6-5 to TRBJ1-2; unclear D gene. What was sequenced was peripheral blood. The DNA for the CDR3 is TGTGCCAGCAGTAGCCAGGATGCTAACTATGGCTACACCTTC. It encodes CASSSQDANYGYTF.